The 6 T cell receptor beta chains listed next were all sequenced from one sample in a study of blood T cells in healthy people across ages. Primed by a sample-barcoded 5' primer and a J-beta primer mix, a second PCR proceeded for about 6 to 11 cycles. In TCRdb, the 5' RACE reads were re-called with MiXCR into one record per CDR3 protein. The table lists approximately 1.5 million distinct CDR3 sequences, approximately 42% of them singletons, with approximately 4.1% in the top ten. The sequenced sample was blood. These receptors originate from a woman aged 18-30 years in good health.

This chain connects TRBV20-1 to TRBJ2-3; D not resolved. The germline V gene encodes CDR1 DFQATT and CDR2 SNEGSKA (reference sequence). V shed 1 base and J shed 5 bases, with 10 bases lying between them. The CDR3 totals 13 residues. Here the CDR3 reads CSARVIGVDTQYF. The DNA of the CDR3 is TGCAGTGCTAGAGTGATTGGCGTAGATACGCAGTATTTT.

This clonotype was observed a few times. The chain is built from TRBV12-3 or TRBV12-4 and TRBJ1-4; D is ambiguous. The CDR3 has 14 residues. Trimming took 7 bases from V and 7 from J, leaving 16 bases between them. The DNA for the CDR3 is TGTGCCAGCAAGCGCACCCTAGGTGGTGAAAAACTGTTTTTT. This encodes CASKRTLGGEKLFF.

The sample holds a few counts of this clonotype. This chain joins TRBV10-3 and TRBJ2-7; 11 bases agree with TRBD1. V gave up 7 bases and J gave up 5 bases; unmatched junction bases: 7. The CDR3 spans 14 residues. Germline CDR1 ENHRY, CDR2 SYGVKD. CDR3 amino acids: CAIKKDRGLNEQYF. For the CDR3, the DNA is TGTGCCATCAAGAAGGACAGGGGGCTCAACGAGCAGTACTTC.

The chain employs TRBV20-1 and TRBJ1-4; 8 bases match TRBD1. The ends lost 6 bases at V and 8 bases at J; junction bases unmatched: 8. Per germline, CDR1 DFQATT and CDR2 SNEGSKA (reference sequence). The CDR3 runs 13 residues. For the CDR3, the DNA is TGCAGTGCCCCGACAGGGGTAGGGGAAAAACTGTTTTTT. Its protein is CSAPTGVGEKLFF.

The rearrangement uses TRBV29-1 and TRBJ2-1; D call uncertain. The last part of the DNA fits TRBJ2-7 better; the J call may be wrong. Germline V gene data show CDR1 as SQVTM and CDR2 as ANQGSEA. The CDR3 has 13 residues. The CDR3 is CSVDGPSYNEQYF. The CDR3, as DNA: TGCAGCGTTGACGGACCCTCCTACAATGAGCAGTACTTC.

The chain combines TRBV6-6 with TRBJ2-7, with D unclear. Germline V CDR1 and CDR2: MNHNY, SVGAGI (reference sequence). CDR3 length: 13 amino acids. V was trimmed by 9 bases and J by 3 bases, leaving 15 bases between them. CDR3 nucleotides: TGTGCCAGTTGTGCCGGATTTCGCTACGAGCAGTACTTC. Translating it yields CASCAGFRYEQYF.